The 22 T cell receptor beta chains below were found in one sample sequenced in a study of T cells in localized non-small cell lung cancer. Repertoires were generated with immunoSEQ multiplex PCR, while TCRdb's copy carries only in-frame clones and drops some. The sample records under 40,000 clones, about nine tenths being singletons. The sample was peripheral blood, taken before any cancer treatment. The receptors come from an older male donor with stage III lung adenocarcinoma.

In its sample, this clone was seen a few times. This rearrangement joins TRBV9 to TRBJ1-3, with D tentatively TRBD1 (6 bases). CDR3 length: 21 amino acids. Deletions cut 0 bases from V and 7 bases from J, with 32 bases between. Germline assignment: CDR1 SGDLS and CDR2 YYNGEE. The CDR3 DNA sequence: TGTGCCAGCAGCGTAGGAGACGTGGACAGATCCTCCCGATATGTCGGGAACACCATATATTTT. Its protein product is CASSVGDVDRSSRYVGNTIYF.

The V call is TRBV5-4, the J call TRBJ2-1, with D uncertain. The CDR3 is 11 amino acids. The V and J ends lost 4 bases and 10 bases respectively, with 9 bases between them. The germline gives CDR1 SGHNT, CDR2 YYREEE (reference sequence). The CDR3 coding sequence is TGTGCCAGCAGCCCACCGAAGGAGCAGTTCTTC. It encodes CASSPPKEQFF.

In nucleotides, the CDR3 is TGTGCCAGCAGCCATGGCACAAACGGGAACACTGAAGCTTTCTTT. The encoded protein is CASSHGTNGNTEAFF. V gene TRBV4-2 combines with J gene TRBJ1-1, with no clear D. The CDR3 has 15 residues. Per germline, CDR1 LGHNA and CDR2 YNFKEQ. Between the trimmed V and J ends, which lost 3 bases and 1 base, there was a span of 12 bases.

CDR3 coding DNA: TGTGCCAGCAGTTTCGGGTCCCGTGGTAATTCACCCCTCCACTTT. Encoded protein: CASSFGSRGNSPLHF. This chain joins TRBV11-2 and TRBJ1-6; D is ambiguous. Germline CDR1 SGHAT, CDR2 FQNNGV. Trimming took off 6 bases at V and 6 bases at J, with 15 bases between the two ends. CDR3 length: 15 residues.

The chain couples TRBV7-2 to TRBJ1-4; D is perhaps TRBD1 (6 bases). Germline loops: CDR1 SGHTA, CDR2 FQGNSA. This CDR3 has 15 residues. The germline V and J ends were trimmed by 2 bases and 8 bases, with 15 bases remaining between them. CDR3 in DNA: TGTGCCAGCAGCTTACGGGGGCCCACGGGGGAAAAACTGTTTTTT. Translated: CASSLRGPTGEKLFF. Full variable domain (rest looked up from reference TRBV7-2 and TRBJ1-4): GAGVSQSPSNKVTEKGKDVELRCDPISGHTALYWYRQSLGQGLEFLIYFQGNSAPDKSGLPSDRFSAERTGGSVSTLTIQRTQQEDSAVYLCASSLRGPTGEKLFFGSGTQLSVL.

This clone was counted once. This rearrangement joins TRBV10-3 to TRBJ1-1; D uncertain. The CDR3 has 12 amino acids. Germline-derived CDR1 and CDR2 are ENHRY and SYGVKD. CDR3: CVGSGPGTEAFF. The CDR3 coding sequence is TGTGTGGGTTCAGGCCCGGGGACTGAAGCTTTCTTT.

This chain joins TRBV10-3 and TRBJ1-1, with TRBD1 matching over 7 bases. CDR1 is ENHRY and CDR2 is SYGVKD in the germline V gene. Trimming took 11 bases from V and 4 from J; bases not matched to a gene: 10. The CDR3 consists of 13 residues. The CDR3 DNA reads TGTGCCTCCCAGTCCGCAGGGGGCACTGAAGCTTTCTTT. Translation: CASQSAGGTEAFF.

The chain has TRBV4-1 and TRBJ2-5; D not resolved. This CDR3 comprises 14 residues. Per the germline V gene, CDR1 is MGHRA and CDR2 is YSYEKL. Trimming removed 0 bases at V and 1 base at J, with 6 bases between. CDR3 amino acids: CASSQEGSQETQYF. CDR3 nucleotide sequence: TGCGCCAGCAGCCAAGAGGGCAGCCAAGAGACCCAGTACTTC.

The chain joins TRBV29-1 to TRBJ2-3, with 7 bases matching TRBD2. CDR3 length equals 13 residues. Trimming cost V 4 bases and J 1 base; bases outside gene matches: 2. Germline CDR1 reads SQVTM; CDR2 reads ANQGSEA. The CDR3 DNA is TGCAGCGTTGGACGGGGGGGCACAGATACGCAGTATTTT. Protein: CSVGRGGTDTQYF.

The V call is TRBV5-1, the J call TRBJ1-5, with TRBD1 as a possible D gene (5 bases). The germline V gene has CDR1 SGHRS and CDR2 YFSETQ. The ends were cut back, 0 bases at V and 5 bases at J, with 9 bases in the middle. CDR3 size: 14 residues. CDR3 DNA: TGCGCCAGCAGCTTGGGGGGGGGTGATCAGCCCCAGCATTTT. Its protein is CASSLGGGDQPQHF.

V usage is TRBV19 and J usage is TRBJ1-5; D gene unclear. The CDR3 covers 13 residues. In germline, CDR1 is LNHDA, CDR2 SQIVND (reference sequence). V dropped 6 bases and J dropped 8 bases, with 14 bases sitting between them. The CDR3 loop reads CASSHDRAKPQHF. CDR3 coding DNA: TGTGCCAGTAGCCATGACCGGGCAAAGCCCCAGCATTTT.

CDR3 bases: TGTGCCAGCTCCCCTGCCTTAAATGGAGAATATGGCTACACCTTC. This gives the protein CASSPALNGEYGYTF. The chain couples TRBV18 to TRBJ1-2, with D unresolved. The germline V and J ends were trimmed by 6 bases and 5 bases, with 19 bases remaining between them. CDR3 length: 15 residues. CDR1 and CDR2 from the germline V gene are KGHSH and LQKENI.

As DNA, the CDR3 is TGTGCCAGCTCACTGGGGGCAGGGGCCACCTATGGCTACACCTTC. This codes for CASSLGAGATYGYTF. The V call is TRBV18, the J call TRBJ1-2; D may be TRBD1 (6 bases). V lost 4 bases, J lost 4 bases, and 16 bases lay in between. The CDR3 length is 15 residues. Germline CDR1 is KGHSH and CDR2 is LQKENI.

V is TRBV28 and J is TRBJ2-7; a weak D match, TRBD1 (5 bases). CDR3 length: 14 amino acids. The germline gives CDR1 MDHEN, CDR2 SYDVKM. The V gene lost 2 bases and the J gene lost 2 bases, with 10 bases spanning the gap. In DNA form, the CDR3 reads TGTGCCAGCAGTTTAGGGGCCAGTACCTACGAGCAGTACTTC. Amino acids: CASSLGASTYEQYF. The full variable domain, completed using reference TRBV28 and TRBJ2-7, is DVKVTQSSRYLVKRTGEKVFLECVQDMDHENMFWYRQDPGLGLRLIYFSYDVKMKEKGDIPEGYSVSREKKERFSLILESASTNQTSMYLCASSLGASTYEQYFGPGTRLTVT.

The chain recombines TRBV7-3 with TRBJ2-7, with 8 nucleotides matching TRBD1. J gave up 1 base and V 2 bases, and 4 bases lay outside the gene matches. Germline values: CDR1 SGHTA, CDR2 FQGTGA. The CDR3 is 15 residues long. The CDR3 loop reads CASSLGQGLSYEQYF. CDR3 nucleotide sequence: TGTGCCAGCAGCTTAGGACAGGGCTTGTCCTACGAGCAGTACTTC.

The CDR3 is CASNLGGTGVQNYGYTF. DNA for the CDR3: TGCGCCAGCAACCTAGGAGGGACAGGGGTCCAAAACTATGGCTACACCTTC. The rearrangement links TRBV10-2 to TRBJ1-2, with 10 bases matching TRBD1. The CDR3 contains 17 residues. V was clipped by 7 bases and J by 2 bases; unmatched bases: 13. In germline, CDR1 is WSHSY, CDR2 SAAADI.

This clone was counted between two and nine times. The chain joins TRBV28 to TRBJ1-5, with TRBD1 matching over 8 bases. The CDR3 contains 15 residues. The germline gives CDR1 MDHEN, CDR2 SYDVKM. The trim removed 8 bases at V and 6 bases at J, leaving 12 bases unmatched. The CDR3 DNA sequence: TGTGCCAGCCAAACTGGGACAGGAGATAGTCAGCCCCAGCATTTT. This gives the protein CASQTGTGDSQPQHF.

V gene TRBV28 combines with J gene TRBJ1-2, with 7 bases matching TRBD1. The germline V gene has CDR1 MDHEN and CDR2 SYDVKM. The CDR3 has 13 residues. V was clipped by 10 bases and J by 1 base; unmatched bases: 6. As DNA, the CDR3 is TGTGCCACTACGACAGGGATTAACTATGGCTACACCTTC. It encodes CATTTGINYGYTF.

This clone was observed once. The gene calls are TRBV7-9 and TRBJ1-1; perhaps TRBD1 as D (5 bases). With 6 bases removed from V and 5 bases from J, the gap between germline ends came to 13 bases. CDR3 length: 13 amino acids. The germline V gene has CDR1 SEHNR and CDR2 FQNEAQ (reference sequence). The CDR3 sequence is CASRYPQGTEAFF. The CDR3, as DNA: TGTGCCAGCAGGTACCCTCAGGGTACTGAAGCTTTCTTT.

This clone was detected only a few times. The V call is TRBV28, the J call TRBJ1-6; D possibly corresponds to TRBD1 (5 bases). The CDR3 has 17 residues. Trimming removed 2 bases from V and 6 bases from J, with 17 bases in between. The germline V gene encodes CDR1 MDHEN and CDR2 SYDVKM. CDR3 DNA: TGTGCCAGCAGTTTACCCGGGGCGGGGGGTGTTAATTCACCCCTCCACTTT. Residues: CASSLPGAGGVNSPLHF. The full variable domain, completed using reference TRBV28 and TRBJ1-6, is DVKVTQSSRYLVKRTGEKVFLECVQDMDHENMFWYRQDPGLGLRLIYFSYDVKMKEKGDIPEGYSVSREKKERFSLILESASTNQTSMYLCASSLPGAGGVNSPLHFGNGTRLTVT.

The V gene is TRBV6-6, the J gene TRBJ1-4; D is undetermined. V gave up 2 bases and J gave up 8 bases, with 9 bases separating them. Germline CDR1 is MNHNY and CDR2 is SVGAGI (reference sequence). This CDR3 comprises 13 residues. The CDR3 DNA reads TGTGCCAGCAGTTACCGAGTTTCCGAAAAACTGTTTTTT. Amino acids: CASSYRVSEKLFF.

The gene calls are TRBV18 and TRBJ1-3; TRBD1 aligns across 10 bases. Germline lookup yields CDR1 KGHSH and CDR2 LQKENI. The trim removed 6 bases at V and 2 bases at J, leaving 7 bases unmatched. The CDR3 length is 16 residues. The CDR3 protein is CASSMTGGEAGNTIYF. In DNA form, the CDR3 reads TGTGCCAGCTCGATGACAGGGGGCGAAGCTGGAAACACCATATATTTT.